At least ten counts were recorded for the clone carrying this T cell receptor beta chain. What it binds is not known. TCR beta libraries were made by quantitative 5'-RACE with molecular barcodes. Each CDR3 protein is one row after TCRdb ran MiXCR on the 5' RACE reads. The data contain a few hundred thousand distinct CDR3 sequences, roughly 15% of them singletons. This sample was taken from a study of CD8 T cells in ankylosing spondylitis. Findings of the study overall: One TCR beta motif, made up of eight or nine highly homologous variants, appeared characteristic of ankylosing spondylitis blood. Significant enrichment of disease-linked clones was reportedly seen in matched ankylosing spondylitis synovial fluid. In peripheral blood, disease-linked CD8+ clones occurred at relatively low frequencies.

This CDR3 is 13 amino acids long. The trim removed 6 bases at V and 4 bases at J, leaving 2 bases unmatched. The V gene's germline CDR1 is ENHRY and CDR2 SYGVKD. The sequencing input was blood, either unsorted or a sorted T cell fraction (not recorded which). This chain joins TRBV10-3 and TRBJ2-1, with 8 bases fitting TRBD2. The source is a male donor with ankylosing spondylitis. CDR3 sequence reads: CAISGGAYNEQFF. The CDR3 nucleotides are TGTGCCATCAGCGGGGGGGCGTACAATGAGCAGTTCTTC.